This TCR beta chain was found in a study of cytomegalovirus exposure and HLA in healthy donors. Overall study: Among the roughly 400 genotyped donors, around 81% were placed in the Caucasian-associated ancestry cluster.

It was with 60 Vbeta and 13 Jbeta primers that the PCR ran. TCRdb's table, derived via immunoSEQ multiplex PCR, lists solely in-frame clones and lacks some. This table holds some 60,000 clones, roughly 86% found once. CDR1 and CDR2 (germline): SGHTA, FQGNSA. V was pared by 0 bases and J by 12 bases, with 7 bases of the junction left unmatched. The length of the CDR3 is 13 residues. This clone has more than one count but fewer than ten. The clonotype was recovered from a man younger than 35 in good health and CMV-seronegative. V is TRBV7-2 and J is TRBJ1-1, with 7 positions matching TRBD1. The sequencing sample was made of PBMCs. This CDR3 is CASSLAPGQMTFF. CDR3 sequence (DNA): TGTGCCAGCAGCTTAGCCCCGGGACAGATGACTTTCTTT.